A single sample is the source of the 14 T cell receptor beta chains below, sequenced in a study of blood T cell repertoires in COVID-19. TCRdb's table, derived via immunoSEQ multiplex PCR, lists solely in-frame clones and lacks some. The profile covers under 450,000 clones, with 70% to 90% appearing a single time and less than 2% taken by the ten largest. The sample consisted of peripheral blood. Receptor source: a woman between 40 and 55 years old with COVID-19, enrolled during active disease.

The chain carries TRBV5-1 and TRBJ2-3; D is uncertain. The CDR3 has 13 residues. Germline-derived CDR1 and CDR2 are SGHRS and YFSETQ. With 0 bases removed from V and 4 bases from J, the gap between germline ends came to 6 bases. The CDR3 nucleotides read TGCGCCAGCAGCTTGGGACTGGCAGATACGCAGTATTTT. It is translated as CASSLGLADTQYF.

V and J are TRBV4-1 and TRBJ1-1; a possible D gene is TRBD1 (5 bases). V was shortened by 0 bases and J by 5 bases, with 16 bases between the two germline ends. This CDR3 is 16 amino acids long. In germline, CDR1 is MGHRA, CDR2 YSYEKL. Written as DNA, the CDR3 is TGCGCCAGCAGCCAAGATGGGTCGGGGGTATGGACTGAAGCTTTCTTT. Protein sequence: CASSQDGSGVWTEAFF.

The chain uses TRBV6-6 and TRBJ1-5; 10 positions match TRBD1. The CDR3 is made up of 15 amino acids. The V gene's germline CDR1 is MNHNY and CDR2 SVGAGI (reference sequence). With 6 bases clipped from V and 1 base from J, the junction kept 3 bases outside the gene matches. Here the CDR3 reads CASSLTGGSNQPQHF. CDR3 bases: TGTGCCAGCAGCCTGACAGGGGGCAGCAATCAGCCCCAGCATTTT.

The V and J genes are TRBV7-3 and TRBJ2-7; 8 bases map to TRBD1. Germline values: CDR1 SGHTA, CDR2 FQGTGA. The V and J ends lost 5 bases and 2 bases, in that order; junction bases with no gene match: 8. The CDR3 has 15 residues. Here the CDR3 DNA reads TGTGCCAGCAGCCTAGACAGGGGAGCGACCTACGAGCAGTACTTC. It codes for CASSLDRGATYEQYF.

The rearrangement links TRBV7-9 to TRBJ2-7; TRBD2 matches 13 bases. The germline CDR1 and CDR2 sequences are SEHNR and FQNEAQ (reference sequence). V shed 3 bases and J 3 bases; nucleotides not matched to a gene: 8. The CDR3 spans 17 residues. In DNA form, the CDR3 reads TGTGCCAGCAGCTTGCCCCGGACTAGCGGGAGCCGCTACGAGCAGTACTTC. Encoded protein: CASSLPRTSGSRYEQYF.

Concerning this clone: Other nucleotide sequences in the sample specify the same CDR3. V and J are TRBV19 and TRBJ1-5, with 7 bases lining up with TRBD1. V shed 3 bases, J shed 2 bases, and the junction held 1 base outside the gene matches. The CDR3 extends over 14 amino acids. Per germline, CDR1 LNHDA and CDR2 SQIVND (reference sequence). The CDR3 DNA reads as TGTGCCAGTAGTATCACAGGGGGCAATCAGCCCCAGCATTTT. Translating it yields CASSITGGNQPQHF.

V usage is TRBV5-4 and J usage is TRBJ1-1, with D possibly TRBD1 on 6 matching bases. V was trimmed by 2 bases and J by 0 bases, leaving 11 bases between them. CDR1 and CDR2 from the germline V gene are SGHNT and YYREEE (reference sequence). There are 15 residues in the CDR3. This CDR3 is CASSFTRGLNTEAFF. The CDR3 region has the DNA TGTGCCAGCAGCTTTACCAGGGGATTGAACACTGAAGCTTTCTTT.

The chain couples TRBV6-5 to TRBJ2-7; 8 nucleotides align to TRBD1. CDR1 is MNHEY and CDR2 is SVGAGI in the germline V gene. The CDR3 spans 13 residues. The J segment lost 4 bases and the V segment lost 6 bases, leaving 5 bases of the junction unmatched. The chain's CDR3 is CASSLRQGYEQYF. CDR3 nucleotide sequence: TGTGCCAGCAGCTTACGACAGGGGTACGAGCAGTACTTC.

This chain joins TRBV28 and TRBJ2-4; D possibly corresponds to TRBD2 (5 bases). CDR1 and CDR2 from the germline V gene are MDHEN and SYDVKM. Trimming removed 5 bases from V and 4 bases from J, with 15 bases in between. CDR3 length equals 15 residues. The CDR3 loop reads CASSPRAGAKNIQYF. CDR3 bases: TGTGCCAGCAGTCCGAGGGCCGGCGCTAAAAACATTCAGTACTTC.

The J gene is TRBJ2-1, the V gene TRBV6-4; D is perhaps TRBD2 (5 bases). Germline V lookup: CDR1 MRHNA, CDR2 SNTAGT. Deletions cut 5 bases from V and 6 bases from J, with 11 bases between. The CDR3 runs to 13 residues. Here the CDR3 DNA reads TGTGCCAGCAGTCCGGAAGAGGGCAATGAGCAGTTCTTC. Protein sequence: CASSPEEGNEQFF.

The gene calls are TRBV6-6 and TRBJ1-1; TRBD1 matches at 11 bases. The CDR3 totals 15 residues. Germline V gene sequence: CDR1 MNHNY, CDR2 SVGAGI (reference sequence). Losses at the gene ends were 9 bases for V and 3 bases for J; bases not matched to a gene: 9. CDR3 bases: TGTGCCAGGACACCTCCGGGACAGGGGGACACTGAAGCTTTCTTT. It translates to CARTPPGQGDTEAFF.

The CDR3, as DNA: TGTGCCAGCAGCACCGTGGGGGGACTAGACAAACTATCTAGCTCCTACGAGCAGTACTTC. It is translated as CASSTVGGLDKLSSSYEQYF. J is TRBJ2-7 and V is TRBV7-9; TRBD2 matches 8 bases. Germline values: CDR1 SEHNR, CDR2 FQNEAQ (reference sequence). The CDR3 is made up of 20 amino acids. Trimming cost V 5 bases and J 0 bases; bases outside gene matches: 21.

The genes are TRBV19 and TRBJ2-5, with 13 bases identical to TRBD2. Germline loops: CDR1 LNHDA, CDR2 SQIVND (reference sequence). The CDR3 sequence is 17 residues long. V was pared by 4 bases and J by 5 bases, with 10 bases of the junction left unmatched. The CDR3 DNA reads as TGTGCCAGTAGTAGTGGACTAGCGGGAGCAGGAAGGGAGACCCAGTACTTC. Protein sequence: CASSSGLAGAGRETQYF.

This chain uses TRBV6-2 or TRBV6-3 with TRBJ1-2, with D tentatively TRBD1 (6 bases). Germline V lookup: CDR1 MNHEY, CDR2 SVGEGT. There are 13 residues in the CDR3. With 5 bases removed from V and 8 bases from J, the gap between germline ends came to 15 bases. This CDR3 is CASSQTGLRGYTF. The DNA of the CDR3 is TGTGCCAGCAGTCAAACAGGGTTACGCGGCTACACCTTC.